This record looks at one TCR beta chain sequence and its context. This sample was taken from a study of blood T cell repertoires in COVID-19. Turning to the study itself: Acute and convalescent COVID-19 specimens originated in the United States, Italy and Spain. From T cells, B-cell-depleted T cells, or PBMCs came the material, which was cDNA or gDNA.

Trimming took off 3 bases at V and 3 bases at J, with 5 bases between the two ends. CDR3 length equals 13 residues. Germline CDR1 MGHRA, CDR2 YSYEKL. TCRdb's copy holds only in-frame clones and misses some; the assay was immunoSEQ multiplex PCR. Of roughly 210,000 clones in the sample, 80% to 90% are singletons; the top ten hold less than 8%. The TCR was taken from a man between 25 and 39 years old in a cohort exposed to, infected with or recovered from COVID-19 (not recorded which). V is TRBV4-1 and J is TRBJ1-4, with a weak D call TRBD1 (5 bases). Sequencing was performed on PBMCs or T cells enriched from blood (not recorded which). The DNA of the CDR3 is TGCGCCAGCAGCCAGACAGCTAATGAAAAACTGTTTTTT. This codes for CASSQTANEKLFF.